The present TCR beta chain was sequenced within a study of OX40 agonist ivuxolimab in advanced cancers. Study-level information: Partial responses were achieved by three patients, one with hepatocellular carcinoma and two with cutaneous melanoma.

V lost 11 bases, J lost 2 bases, and 16 bases lay in between. The CDR3 contains 14 residues. Germline values: CDR1 ENHRY, CDR2 SYGVKD. Sequencing was performed with immunoSEQ multiplex PCR; in TCRdb, only in-frame clones are kept and a portion is missing. Of approximately 33,000 clones in the sample, roughly 90% were seen once. The sample in question was CD4+ or CD8+ T cells sorted from blood, obtained in a trial of the OX40 agonist ivuxolimab. This sequence originates from an adult with an advanced solid tumor such as melanoma, head and neck, liver or kidney cancer. The gene calls are TRBV10-3 and TRBJ1-3; D gene ambiguous. CDR3 protein: CAQTIGSAGNTIYF. The CDR3, as DNA: TGTGCCCAAACCATAGGCAGCGCTGGAAACACCATATATTTT.